This T cell receptor beta chain was sequenced in a study of T-cell memory formation after mild COVID-19. Study-wide findings and caveats: Pre-infection memory carried some responding clones, suggesting that cross-reactive memory joined. A second wave expanding day 15 to 37 was CD4+-biased; contracting clones were balanced.

TCRdb processed the 5' RACE reads anew with MiXCR; each CDR3 protein has one entry. The repertoire has under 350,000 distinct CDR3 sequences, under 20% of them found once; the top ten carry 20% to 25%. This clonotype was observed a handful of times. The target antigen is unknown. Germline V gene lookup returns CDR1 LGHNT and CDR2 FRNRAP. The V end lost 0 bases, the J end lost 5 bases, and 10 bases lay between the germline ends. This CDR3 has 14 amino acids. The rearrangement joins TRBV12-5 to TRBJ1-2; D may be TRBD1 (6 bases). What was sequenced was PBMCs or a T cell subset sorted from them (not recorded which). The receptor was derived from a man between 18 and 29 years old who had mild COVID-19 (a few samples of this study predate the infection). Cell type and time point are not known. CDR3 region: CASGLVDTGYGYTF. CDR3 bases: TGTGCTAGTGGTTTGGTGGATACAGGGTATGGCTACACCTTC.